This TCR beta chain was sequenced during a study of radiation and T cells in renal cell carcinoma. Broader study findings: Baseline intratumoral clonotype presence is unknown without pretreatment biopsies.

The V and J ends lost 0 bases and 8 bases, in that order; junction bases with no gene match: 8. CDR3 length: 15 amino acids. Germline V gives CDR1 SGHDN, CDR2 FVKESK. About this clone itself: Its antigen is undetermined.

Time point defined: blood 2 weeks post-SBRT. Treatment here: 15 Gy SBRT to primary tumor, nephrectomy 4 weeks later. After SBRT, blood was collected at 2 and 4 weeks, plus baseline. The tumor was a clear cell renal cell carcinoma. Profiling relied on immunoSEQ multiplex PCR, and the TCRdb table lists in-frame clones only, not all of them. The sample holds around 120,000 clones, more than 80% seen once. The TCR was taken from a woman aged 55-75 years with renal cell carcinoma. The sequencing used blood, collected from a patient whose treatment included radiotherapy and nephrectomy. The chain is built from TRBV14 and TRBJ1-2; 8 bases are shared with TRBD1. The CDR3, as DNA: TGTGCCAGCAGCCAAGAGGAGACAGGGGTCGGGGGCTACACCTTC. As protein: CASSQEETGVGGYTF.